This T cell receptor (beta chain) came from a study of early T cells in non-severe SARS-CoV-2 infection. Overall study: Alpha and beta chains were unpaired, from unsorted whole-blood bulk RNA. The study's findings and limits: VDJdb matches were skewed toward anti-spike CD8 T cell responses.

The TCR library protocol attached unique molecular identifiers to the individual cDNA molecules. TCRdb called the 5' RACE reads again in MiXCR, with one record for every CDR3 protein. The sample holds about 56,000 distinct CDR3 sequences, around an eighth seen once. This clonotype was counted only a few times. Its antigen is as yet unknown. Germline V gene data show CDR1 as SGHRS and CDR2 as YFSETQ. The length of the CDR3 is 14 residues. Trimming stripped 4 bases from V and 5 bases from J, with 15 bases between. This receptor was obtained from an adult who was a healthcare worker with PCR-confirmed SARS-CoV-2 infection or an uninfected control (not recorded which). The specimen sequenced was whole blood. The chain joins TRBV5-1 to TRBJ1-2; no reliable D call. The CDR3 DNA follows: TGCGCCAGCAGCGCCAACGGACGGCTATATGGCTACACCTTC. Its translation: CASSANGRLYGYTF.